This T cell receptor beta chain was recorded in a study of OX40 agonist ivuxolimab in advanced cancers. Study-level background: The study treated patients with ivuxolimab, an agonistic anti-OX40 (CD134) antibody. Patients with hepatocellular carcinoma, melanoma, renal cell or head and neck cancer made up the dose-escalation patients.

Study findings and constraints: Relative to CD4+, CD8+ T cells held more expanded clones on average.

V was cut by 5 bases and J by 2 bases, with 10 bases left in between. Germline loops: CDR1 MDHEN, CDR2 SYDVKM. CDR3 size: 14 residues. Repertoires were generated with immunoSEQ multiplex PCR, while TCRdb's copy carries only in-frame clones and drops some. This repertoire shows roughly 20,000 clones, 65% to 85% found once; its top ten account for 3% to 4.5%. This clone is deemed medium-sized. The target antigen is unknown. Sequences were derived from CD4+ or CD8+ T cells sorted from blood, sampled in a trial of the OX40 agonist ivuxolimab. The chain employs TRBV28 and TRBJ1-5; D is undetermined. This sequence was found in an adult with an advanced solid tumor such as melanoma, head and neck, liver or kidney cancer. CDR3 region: CASSLDGRNQPQHF. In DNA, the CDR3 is TGTGCCAGCAGTCTTGACGGTCGCAATCAGCCCCAGCATTTT. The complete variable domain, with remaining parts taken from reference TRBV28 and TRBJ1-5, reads DVKVTQSSRYLVKRTGEKVFLECVQDMDHENMFWYRQDPGLGLRLIYFSYDVKMKEKGDIPEGYSVSREKKERFSLILESASTNQTSMYLCASSLDGRNQPQHFGDGTRLSIL.